These T cell receptor beta chains were read from a single sample in a study of post-analysis software for immune sequencing data. MiXCR was run by TCRdb on the PCR reads, yielding one entry per CDR3 protein. The sample holds 650,000 to 850,000 distinct CDR3 sequences, approximately 53% seen once. Sequenced input: blood. The receptors were gathered from a girl aged 10 to 17 with multiple sclerosis. Both conserved end residues are part of each CDR3. A D gene is named only where the DNA matches it firmly. A row's size may be missing; if present it is once, few, many or a size class.

j_call clone_size d_call cdr3_length v_call cdr3_aa cdr3_nt
TRBJ1-2 . . 15 TRBV6-1 CASSGASLGADGYTF TGTGCCAGCAGTGGAGCATCGTTGGGCGCGGATGGCTACACCTTC
TRBJ2-1 . TRBD2 16 TRBV6-2/TRBV6-3 CASSYSTSTPYNEQFF TGTGCCAGCAGTTATTCGACTAGCACTCCCTACAATGAGCAGTTCTTC
TRBJ1-4 . TRBD1 15 TRBV6-6 CASRIGQGAPEKLFF TGTGCCAGCAGAATCGGACAGGGGGCGCCTGAAAAACTGTTTTTT
TRBJ2-3 . TRBD2 17 TRBV12-3/TRBV12-4 CASSFGASGTGTDTQYF TGTGCCAGCAGTTTTGGTGCTAGCGGGACAGGCACAGATACGCAGTATTTT
TRBJ2-7 . . 14 TRBV20-1 CSARGQGGTYEQYF TGCAGTGCTAGGGGACAAGGGGGTACCTACGAGCAGTACTTC
TRBJ2-1 few TRBD1 17 TRBV18 CASSPRSVGTAHNEQFF TGTGCCAGCTCACCCCGAAGTGTAGGGACAGCCCACAATGAGCAGTTCTTC
TRBJ2-7 . . 18 TRBV7-2 CASSLQADPNLSSYEQYF TGTGCCAGCAGCTTACAGGCCGATCCCAACCTGAGCTCCTACGAGCAGTACTTC
TRBJ2-3 few . 16 TRBV14 CASSQQGGLPTDTQYF TGTGCCAGCAGCCAACAAGGGGGACTACCGACAGATACGCAGTATTTT
TRBJ2-7 . TRBD1 15 TRBV5-1 CASSPRGTGAYEQYF TGCGCCAGCAGCCCGAGGGGGACAGGGGCCTACGAGCAGTACTTC
TRBJ2-7 . TRBD2 16 TRBV20-1 CSARDTSGLDNYEQYF TGCAGTGCTAGAGATACTTCGGGACTAGACAACTACGAGCAGTACTTC
TRBJ1-1 . . 14 TRBV27 CASSPGFWDTEAFF TGTGCCAGCAGTCCCGGGTTTTGGGACACTGAAGCTTTCTTT
TRBJ2-1 few . 13 TRBV20-1 CSAAGYPYNEQFF TGCAGTGCCGCGGGGTACCCCTACAATGAGCAGTTCTTC
TRBJ2-5 . TRBD2 16 TRBV5-1 CASSWGTSGASREQYF TGCGCCAGCAGCTGGGGGACTAGCGGGGCCTCGCGTGAGCAGTACTTC
TRBJ2-1 . . 16 TRBV12-3/TRBV12-4 CASSSPHRWPYNEQFF TGTGCCAGCAGTTCGCCTCACAGGTGGCCCTACAATGAGCAGTTCTTC
TRBJ2-7 . . 15 TRBV4-1 CASSRLIVEYNEQYF TGCGCCAGCAGCCGACTTATAGTAGAGTACAACGAGCAGTACTTC
TRBJ2-7 . TRBD2 18 TRBV7-2 CASSLAGRTSGGADEQYF TGTGCCAGCAGCTTAGCGGGTCGGACTAGCGGGGGGGCTGACGAGCAGTACTTC
TRBJ2-4 . . 16 TRBV11-2 CASSLGLGAGKNIQYF TGTGCCAGCAGCTTAGGGTTGGGGGCGGGGAAAAACATTCAGTACTTC
TRBJ2-4 . TRBD2 17 TRBV10-3 CAISGTSGGGAKNIQYF TGTGCCATCAGCGGGACTAGCGGAGGGGGAGCCAAAAACATTCAGTACTTC
TRBJ2-2 . TRBD1 13 TRBV20-1 CSAGRTGAGELFF TGCAGTGCTGGAAGGACAGGGGCAGGGGAGCTGTTTTTT
TRBJ2-7 . . 16 TRBV5-1 CASSLWRGQSSYEQYF TGCGCCAGCAGCTTGTGGCGGGGGCAGAGCTCCTACGAGCAGTACTTC
TRBJ2-7 . . 16 TRBV5-1 CASSSRWGEGSYEQYF TGCGCCAGCAGCTCGCGTTGGGGGGAAGGGTCCTACGAGCAGTACTTC
TRBJ1-6 . . 15 TRBV5-1 CASSLGTVEVPPLHF TGCGCCAGCAGCTTGGGGACTGTTGAGGTCCCACCCCTCCACTTT
TRBJ1-1 once . 18 TRBV12-3/TRBV12-4 CASSLFGSEGGPNTEAFF TGTGCCAGCAGTTTATTTGGGAGCGAGGGGGGCCCGAACACTGAAGCTTTCTTT
TRBJ2-1 . . 14 TRBV20-1 CSAPNGGFYNEQFF TGCAGTGCTCCTAACGGGGGTTTTTACAATGAGCAGTTCTTC
TRBJ1-1 . . 14 TRBV5-1 CASSEGRSSAEAFF TGCGCCAGCAGCGAGGGACGGAGCTCGGCTGAAGCTTTCTTT
TRBJ2-3 . . 12 TRBV5-6 CASSLSVDTQYF TGTGCCAGCAGCTTGTCTGTGGATACGCAGTATTTT
TRBJ1-1 . TRBD1 13 TRBV9 CASSADRGTEAFF TGTGCCAGCAGCGCAGACAGGGGGACTGAAGCTTTCTTT
TRBJ1-2 . TRBD1 14 TRBV29-1 CSVLTGVSNYGYTF TGCAGCGTACTGACAGGGGTTAGTAACTATGGCTACACCTTC
TRBJ2-3 . . 15 TRBV6-5 CASSYSTGSTDTQYF TGTGCCAGCAGTTACTCGACAGGTAGCACAGATACGCAGTATTTT
TRBJ1-2 . TRBD1 15 TRBV5-1 CASRRDRPINYGYTF TGCGCCAGCAGGCGGGACAGGCCGATAAACTATGGCTACACCTTC
TRBJ2-7 . TRBD1 16 TRBV20-1 CSARGPGTGNSYEQYF TGCAGTGCTAGAGGCCCCGGGACAGGAAACTCCTACGAGCAGTACTTC
TRBJ1-2 . TRBD1 16 TRBV7-2 CASSTSGTGAMGGYTF TGTGCCAGCAGCACCTCTGGGACAGGGGCCATGGGTGGCTACACCTTC
TRBJ1-1 few . 14 TRBV29-1 CSVEVARGDTEAFF TGCAGCGTTGAAGTAGCCAGGGGCGACACTGAAGCTTTCTTT
TRBJ2-1 few . 13 TRBV29-1 CSANRASYNEQFF TGCAGCGCTAACAGGGCTTCCTACAATGAGCAGTTCTTC
TRBJ2-2 . . 14 TRBV29-1 CSVTGAANTGELFF TGCAGCGTTACCGGGGCAGCGAACACCGGGGAGCTGTTTTTT
TRBJ2-1 once TRBD2 15 TRBV10-1 CASSESLAGVNEQFF TGCGCCAGCAGTGAGTCTTTAGCGGGGGTAAATGAGCAGTTCTTC